This TCR beta chain was captured by sequencing in a study of T cell responses to AZD1222 COVID-19 vaccine. Germline V gene sequence: CDR1 MNHEY, CDR2 SMNVEV (reference sequence). V gave up 0 bases and J gave up 1 base, with 12 bases separating them. This CDR3 has 16 residues. TCRdb's table, derived via immunoSEQ multiplex PCR, lists solely in-frame clones and lacks some. The table lists 150,000 or so clones, 80% to 85% of them singletons. This TCR was recovered from an adult in good health. Sequencing used peripheral blood, obtained on day 0 of MenACWY control vaccination. The rearrangement joins TRBV27 to TRBJ1-1, with D unclear. CDR3 sequence reads: CASSLSGRERNTEAFF. Written as DNA, the CDR3 is TGTGCCAGCAGTTTATCGGGCCGGGAAAGGAACACTGAAGCTTTCTTT.